Listed below are T cell receptor beta chains from one sample, sequenced in a study of CD8 T cells in ankylosing spondylitis. TCRdb recomputed calls from the 5' RACE reads with MiXCR, one row per CDR3 protein. The table records roughly 490,000 distinct CDR3 sequences, over 4% of them present only once. Sequencing was performed on blood, either unsorted or a sorted T cell fraction (not recorded which). The source of these receptors is a male donor with ankylosing spondylitis. Each CDR3 is given with its conserved first and last residue. Each record gives: D gene, clone size, J gene, V gene, CDR3 DNA, CDR3 protein. A D gene is named only where the DNA matches it firmly. Some rows have no size entry. The others give once, few or many, or a class for an expanded clone.

D: NA; size: many; J: TRBJ1-1; V: TRBV29-1; DNA: TGCAGCTTCTCGATCGGGGACGGGGCTTTCTTT; CDR3: CSFSIGDGAFF
D: TRBD1; size: many; J: TRBJ1-1; V: TRBV20-1; DNA: TGCAGTGCTAGTCGGGCCACAGGGGCGGACACTGAAGCTTTCTTT; CDR3: CSASRATGADTEAFF
D: NA; size: many; J: TRBJ2-1; V: TRBV12-3/TRBV12-4; DNA: TGTGCCAGCAGTTTTGGCAGCTTCCAAAAGGACGAGCAGTTCTTC; CDR3: CASSFGSFQKDEQFF
D: NA; size: NA; J: TRBJ2-3; V: TRBV6-5; DNA: TGTGCCAGCAGTTACTACTCGGACAGCACAGATACGCAGTATTTT; CDR3: CASSYYSDSTDTQYF
D: NA; size: many; J: TRBJ1-1; V: TRBV7-9; DNA: TGTGCCAGCAGCGCCCGGTCGGGGGACACTGAAGCTTTCTTT; CDR3: CASSARSGDTEAFF
D: TRBD1; size: many; J: TRBJ1-1; V: TRBV6-1; DNA: TGTGCCAGCAGTCGGGGGACAGGGTTGAGGACTGAAGCTTTCTTT; CDR3: CASSRGTGLRTEAFF
D: NA; size: many; J: TRBJ2-3; V: TRBV4-3; DNA: TGCGCCAGCAGCCAGAGAGGGATTTTCCCAGATACGCAGTATTTT; CDR3: CASSQRGIFPDTQYF
D: NA; size: NA; J: TRBJ1-6; V: TRBV27; DNA: TGTGCCAGCAGTTTGTTCGGACTGCAGTCTTATAATTCACCCCTCCACTTT; CDR3: CASSLFGLQSYNSPLHF
D: NA; size: few; J: TRBJ1-1; V: TRBV12-5; DNA: TGTGCTAGTGGTTTTTCAACGGAGAACACTGAAGCTTTCTTT; CDR3: CASGFSTENTEAFF
D: TRBD1; size: NA; J: TRBJ2-7; V: TRBV6-1; DNA: TGTGCCAGCAGGGGGATTACAGGGGGACGCTACGAGCAGTACTTC; CDR3: CASRGITGGRYEQYF
D: TRBD1; size: NA; J: TRBJ2-1; V: TRBV11-3; DNA: TGTGCCAGCAGCCCCGGGACAGGTCACAATAATGAGCAGTTCTTC; CDR3: CASSPGTGHNNEQFF
D: NA; size: many; J: TRBJ1-6; V: TRBV6-1; DNA: TGTGCCAGCACCACTACTCGGGATTCACCCCTCCACTTT; CDR3: CASTTTRDSPLHF
D: TRBD1; size: many; J: TRBJ2-7; V: TRBV29-1; DNA: TGCAGCGCGACAGGGGAGTCCTACGAGCAGTACTTC; CDR3: CSATGESYEQYF
D: NA; size: many; J: TRBJ2-3; V: TRBV10-3; DNA: TGTGCCATCAGGGGGACCGGATCGGTCGGGGATACGCAGTATTTT; CDR3: CAIRGTGSVGDTQYF
D: NA; size: NA; J: TRBJ2-3; V: TRBV24-1; DNA: TGTGCCACCAGTGGGGGGGGGGGCCCAGATACGCAGTATTTT; CDR3: CATSGGGGPDTQYF
D: NA; size: many; J: TRBJ1-1; V: TRBV4-2; DNA: TGTGCCAGCAGCTCTCAGGAGTTTGAAGCTTTCTTT; CDR3: CASSSQEFEAFF
D: NA; size: many; J: TRBJ1-1; V: TRBV5-1; DNA: TGCGCCAGCACTCTATGGGGGGACACTGAAGCTTTCTTT; CDR3: CASTLWGDTEAFF
D: NA; size: many; J: TRBJ2-3; V: TRBV28; DNA: TGTGCCAGCAGGACGCGGACTTGGAGATCTAGCACAGATACGCAGTATTTT; CDR3: CASRTRTWRSSTDTQYF
D: NA; size: few; J: TRBJ1-1; V: TRBV21-1; DNA: TGTGCCAGCATCCGAGGTGGGGTGAACACTGAAGCTTTCTTT; CDR3: CASIRGGVNTEAFF
D: TRBD2; size: many; J: TRBJ2-5; V: TRBV6-1; DNA: TGTGCCAGCAGGACCACGACTAGCGGGAGTGAAGAGACCCAGTACTTC; CDR3: CASRTTTSGSEETQYF
D: TRBD1; size: many; J: TRBJ1-4; V: TRBV5-1; DNA: TGCGCCAGCAGCATGACAGGGTCACCTGAAAAACTGTTTTTT; CDR3: CASSMTGSPEKLFF
D: NA; size: NA; J: TRBJ2-3; V: TRBV10-1; DNA: TGCGCCAGCAGTGCGATTGGAGATACGCAGTATTTT; CDR3: CASSAIGDTQYF
D: TRBD2; size: many; J: TRBJ2-3; V: TRBV7-2; DNA: TGTGCCAGCAGCCCGCGGACTAGCGGATGGGGGACAGATACGCAGTATTTT; CDR3: CASSPRTSGWGTDTQYF
D: NA; size: many; J: TRBJ2-5; V: TRBV7-2; DNA: TGTGCCAGCAGCCCTTGGACAGCCCAAGAGACCCAGTACTTC; CDR3: CASSPWTAQETQYF
D: NA; size: many; J: TRBJ1-5; V: TRBV12-3/TRBV12-4; DNA: TGTGCCAGCAGTAATCAACCGGACAGGCCCCAGCATTTT; CDR3: CASSNQPDRPQHF
D: NA; size: many; J: TRBJ2-5; V: TRBV18; DNA: TGTGCCAGCTCACCCAGTCAACAAGAGACCCAGTACTTC; CDR3: CASSPSQQETQYF
D: TRBD1; size: once; J: TRBJ2-3; V: TRBV20-1; DNA: TGCAGTGCTAGAGGGCACAGGGGGCGCGGAGATACGCAGTATTTT; CDR3: CSARGHRGRGDTQYF
D: NA; size: many; J: TRBJ1-1; V: TRBV11-2; DNA: TGTGCCAGCAGCACGATGGGGAACACTGAAGCTTTCTTT; CDR3: CASSTMGNTEAFF
D: TRBD1; size: many; J: TRBJ1-2; V: TRBV6-5; DNA: TGTGCCAGCAGTTCAAAACGACAGGGAAGTTCGGAAGGCTACACCTTC; CDR3: CASSSKRQGSSEGYTF
D: NA; size: many; J: TRBJ2-5; V: TRBV6-5; DNA: TGTGCCAGCAGTTACACCACCGCGGGGCCAGAGACCCAGTACTTC; CDR3: CASSYTTAGPETQYF
D: TRBD1; size: many; J: TRBJ2-1; V: TRBV7-2; DNA: TGTGCCAGCAGCTTCGACAGGGGGGCCTACAATGAGCAGTTCTTC; CDR3: CASSFDRGAYNEQFF
D: NA; size: few; J: TRBJ2-3; V: TRBV20-1; DNA: TGCAGTGCCAGGATACGGCAGAAGGCAGATACGCAGTATTTT; CDR3: CSARIRQKADTQYF
D: NA; size: many; J: TRBJ1-1; V: TRBV5-1; DNA: TGCGCCAGCAGCTTGGAGACGCTTTCGAACACTGAAGCTTTCTTT; CDR3: CASSLETLSNTEAFF
D: TRBD2; size: many; J: TRBJ2-3; V: TRBV20-1; DNA: TGCAGTGCTAGATGGCCGGGAGGCCATAATACGCAGTATTTT; CDR3: CSARWPGGHNTQYF
D: NA; size: many; J: TRBJ2-3; V: TRBV24-1; DNA: TGTGCCACCAGTGATTTAGGGACACCCACGCAGTATTTT; CDR3: CATSDLGTPTQYF
D: NA; size: many; J: TRBJ1-4; V: TRBV5-6; DNA: TGTGCCAGCAGCCAAAGGGGCCTGTTTGCAACTAATGAAAAACTGTTTTTT; CDR3: CASSQRGLFATNEKLFF
D: TRBD1; size: many; J: TRBJ1-2; V: TRBV20-1; DNA: TGCAGTGCTGGGGGGACAGCTAACTATGGCTACACCTTC; CDR3: CSAGGTANYGYTF